This T cell receptor (beta chain) comes out of a study of radiotherapy plus CTLA-4 blockade in lung cancer. Trimming left V 3 bases short and J 4 bases short, with 15 bases between. Germline V lookup: CDR1 LNHDA, CDR2 SQIVND (reference sequence). This CDR3 comprises 15 residues. Data came from immunoSEQ multiplex PCR; TCRdb stores just in-frame clones and leaves some out. The repertoire has 86,000 or so clones, about four fifths of them found once; the top ten carry 3.5% to 4.5%. This clone was observed a handful of times. The rearrangement links TRBV19 to TRBJ1-2; no definite D call. The TCR sequence derives from a human donor with non-small cell lung cancer who had a partial response to radiotherapy plus ipilimumab. Some clones in this sample may be carry-over from other donors' samples. Sequencing was performed on peripheral blood, taken from a patient treated with radiotherapy plus ipilimumab. The CDR3 here is CASSILQPVGYGYTF. CDR3 nucleotides: TGTGCCAGTAGTATTTTACAGCCTGTTGGCTATGGCTACACCTTC. Based on the CDR3 plus reference TRBV19 and TRBJ1-2, the full variable domain is DGGITQSPKYLFRKEGQNVTLSCEQNLNHDAMYWYRQDPGQGLRLIYYSQIVNDFQKGDIAEGYSVSREKKESFPLTVTSAQKNPTAFYLCASSILQPVGYGYTFGSGTRLTVV.